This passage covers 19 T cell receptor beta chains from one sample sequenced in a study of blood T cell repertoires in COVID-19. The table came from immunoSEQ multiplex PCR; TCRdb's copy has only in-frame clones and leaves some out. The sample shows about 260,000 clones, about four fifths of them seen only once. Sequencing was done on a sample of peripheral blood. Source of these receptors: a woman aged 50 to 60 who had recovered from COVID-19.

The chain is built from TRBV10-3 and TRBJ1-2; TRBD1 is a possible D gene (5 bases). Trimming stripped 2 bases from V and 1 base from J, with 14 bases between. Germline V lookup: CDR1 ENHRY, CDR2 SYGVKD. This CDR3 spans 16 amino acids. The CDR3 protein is CAISERRLGDNYGYTF. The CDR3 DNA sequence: TGTGCCATCAGTGAGCGACGACTAGGGGATAACTATGGCTACACCTTC.

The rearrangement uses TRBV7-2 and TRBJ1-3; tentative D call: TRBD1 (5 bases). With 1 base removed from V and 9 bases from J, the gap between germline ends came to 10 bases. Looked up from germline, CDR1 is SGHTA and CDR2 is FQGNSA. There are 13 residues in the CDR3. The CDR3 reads CASSLGEGSTIYF. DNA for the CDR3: TGTGCCAGCAGCTTAGGGGAGGGGTCCACCATATATTTT.

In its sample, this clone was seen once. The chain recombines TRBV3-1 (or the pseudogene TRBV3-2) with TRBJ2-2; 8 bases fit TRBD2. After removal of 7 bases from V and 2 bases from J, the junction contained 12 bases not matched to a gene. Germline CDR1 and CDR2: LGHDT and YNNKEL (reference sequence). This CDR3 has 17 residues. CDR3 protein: CASTNGGTSLNTGELFF. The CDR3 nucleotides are TGTGCCAGCACGAACGGGGGGACTAGTCTTAACACCGGGGAGCTGTTTTTT.

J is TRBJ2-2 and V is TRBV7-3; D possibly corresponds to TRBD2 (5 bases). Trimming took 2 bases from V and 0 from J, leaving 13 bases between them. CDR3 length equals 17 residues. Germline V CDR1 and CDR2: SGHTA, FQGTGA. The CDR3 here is CASSLYDPRANTGELFF. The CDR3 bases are TGTGCCAGCAGCTTATACGATCCGCGGGCGAACACCGGGGAGCTGTTTTTT.

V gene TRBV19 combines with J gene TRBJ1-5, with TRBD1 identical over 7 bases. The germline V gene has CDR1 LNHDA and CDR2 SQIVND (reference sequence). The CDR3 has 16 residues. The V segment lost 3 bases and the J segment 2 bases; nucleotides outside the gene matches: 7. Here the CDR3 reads CASSIGRQGGNQPQHF. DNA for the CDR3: TGTGCCAGTAGTATTGGTCGTCAGGGGGGCAATCAGCCCCAGCATTTT. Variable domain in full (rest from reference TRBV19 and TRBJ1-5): DGGITQSPKYLFRKEGQNVTLSCEQNLNHDAMYWYRQDPGQGLRLIYYSQIVNDFQKGDIAEGYSVSREKKESFPLTVTSAQKNPTAFYLCASSIGRQGGNQPQHFGDGTRLSIL.

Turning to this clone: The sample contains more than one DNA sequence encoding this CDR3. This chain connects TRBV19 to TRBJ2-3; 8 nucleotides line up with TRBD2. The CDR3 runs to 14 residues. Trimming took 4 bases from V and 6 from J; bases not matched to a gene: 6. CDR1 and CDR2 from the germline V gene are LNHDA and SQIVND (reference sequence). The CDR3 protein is CASSRTSGVDTQYF. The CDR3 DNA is TGTGCCAGTAGTAGAACTAGCGGTGTTGATACGCAGTATTTT.

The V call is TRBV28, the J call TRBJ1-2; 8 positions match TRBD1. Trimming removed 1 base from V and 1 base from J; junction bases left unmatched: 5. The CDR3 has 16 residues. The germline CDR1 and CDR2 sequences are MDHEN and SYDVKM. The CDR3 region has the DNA TGTGCCAGCAGTTTATTTCGGACAGGGAGTAACTATGGCTACACCTTC. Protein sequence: CASSLFRTGSNYGYTF.

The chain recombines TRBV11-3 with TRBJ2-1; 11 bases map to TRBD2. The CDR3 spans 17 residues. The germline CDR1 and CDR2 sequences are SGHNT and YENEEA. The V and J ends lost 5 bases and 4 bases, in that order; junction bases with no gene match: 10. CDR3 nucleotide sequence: TGTGCCAGCAGCATGACTAGCGGGACTCCCTCTTACAATGAGCAGTTCTTC. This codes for CASSMTSGTPSYNEQFF.

The CDR3 nucleotides read TGTGCCAGCAGCAACTCTTACAACACTGAAGCTTTCTTT. Translated: CASSNSYNTEAFF. The genes are TRBV12-3 or TRBV12-4 and TRBJ1-1; the D is unclear. This CDR3 is built from 13 residues. Deletions cut 6 bases from V and 2 bases from J, with 10 bases between.

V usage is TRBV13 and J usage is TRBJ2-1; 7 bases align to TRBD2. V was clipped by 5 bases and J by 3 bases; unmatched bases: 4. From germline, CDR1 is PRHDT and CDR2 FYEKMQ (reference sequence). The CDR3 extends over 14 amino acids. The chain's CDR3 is CASSRGSNYNEQFF. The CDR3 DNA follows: TGTGCCAGCAGCCGCGGGAGCAACTACAATGAGCAGTTCTTC.

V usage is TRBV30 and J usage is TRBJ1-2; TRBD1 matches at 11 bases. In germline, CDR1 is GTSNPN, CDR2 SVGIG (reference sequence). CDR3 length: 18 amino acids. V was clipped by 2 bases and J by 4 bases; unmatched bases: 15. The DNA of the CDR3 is TGTGCCTGGAGTCTACATCGGACAGGGGGCCCTACAACCTATGGCTACACCTTC. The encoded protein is CAWSLHRTGGPTTYGYTF.

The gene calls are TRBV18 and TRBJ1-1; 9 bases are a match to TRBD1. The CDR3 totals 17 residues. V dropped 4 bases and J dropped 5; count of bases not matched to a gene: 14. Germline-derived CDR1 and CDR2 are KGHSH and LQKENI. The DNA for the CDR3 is TGTGCCAGCTCACTCGGGACAGGGTCACTGCTTCGTACTGAAGCTTTCTTT. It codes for CASSLGTGSLLRTEAFF. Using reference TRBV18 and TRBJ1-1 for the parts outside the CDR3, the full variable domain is NAGVMQNPRHLVRRRGQEARLRCSPMKGHSHVYWYRQLPEEGLKFMVYLQKENIIDESGMPKERFSAEFPKEGPSILRIQQVVRGDSAAYFCASSLGTGSLLRTEAFFGQGTRLTVV.

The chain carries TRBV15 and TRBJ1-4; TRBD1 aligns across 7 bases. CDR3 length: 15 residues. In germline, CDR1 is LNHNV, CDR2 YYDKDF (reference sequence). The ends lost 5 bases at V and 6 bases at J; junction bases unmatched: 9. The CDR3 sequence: CATSPEGQSDEKLFF. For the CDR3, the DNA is TGTGCCACCAGCCCGGAGGGACAGTCCGATGAAAAACTGTTTTTT. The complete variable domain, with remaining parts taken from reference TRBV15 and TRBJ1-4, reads DAMVIQNPRYQVTQFGKPVTLSCSQTLNHNVMYWYQQKSSQAPKLLFHYYDKDFNNEADTPDNFQSRRPNTSFCFLDIRSPGLGDTAMYLCATSPEGQSDEKLFFGSGTQLSVL.

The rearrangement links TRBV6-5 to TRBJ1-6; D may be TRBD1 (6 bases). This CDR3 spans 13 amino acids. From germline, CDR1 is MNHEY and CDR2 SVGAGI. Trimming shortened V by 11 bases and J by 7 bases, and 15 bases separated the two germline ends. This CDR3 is CAAGTGHNSPLHF. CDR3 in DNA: TGTGCCGCCGGAACAGGGCACAATTCACCCCTCCACTTT.

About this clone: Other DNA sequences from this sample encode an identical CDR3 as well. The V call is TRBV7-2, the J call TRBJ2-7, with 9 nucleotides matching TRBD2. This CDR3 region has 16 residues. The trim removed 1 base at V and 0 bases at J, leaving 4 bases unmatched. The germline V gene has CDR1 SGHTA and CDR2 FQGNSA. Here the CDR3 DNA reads TGTGCCAGCAGCTTAGGCCTAGCGGGGAACTCCTACGAGCAGTACTTC. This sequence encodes CASSLGLAGNSYEQYF.

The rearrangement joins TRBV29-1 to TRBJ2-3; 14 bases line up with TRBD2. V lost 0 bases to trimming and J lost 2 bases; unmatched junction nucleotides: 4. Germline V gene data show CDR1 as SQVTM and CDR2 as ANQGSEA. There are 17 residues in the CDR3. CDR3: CSVEDRGLAGVTDTQYF. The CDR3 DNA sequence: TGCAGCGTTGAAGATAGGGGACTAGCGGGGGTCACAGATACGCAGTATTTT.

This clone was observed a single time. The CDR3 spells CASSLAGPANTGELFF. The CDR3 region has the DNA TGTGCCAGCAGCTTAGCGGGGCCCGCGAACACCGGGGAGCTGTTTTTT. J is TRBJ2-2 and V is TRBV7-2; tentative D call: TRBD1 (5 bases). Trimming removed 0 bases from V and 0 bases from J, with 8 bases in between. The germline V gene encodes CDR1 SGHTA and CDR2 FQGNSA. The CDR3 is made up of 16 amino acids. Variable domain in full (rest from reference TRBV7-2 and TRBJ2-2): GAGVSQSPSNKVTEKGKDVELRCDPISGHTALYWYRQSLGQGLEFLIYFQGNSAPDKSGLPSDRFSAERTGGSVSTLTIQRTQQEDSAVYLCASSLAGPANTGELFFGEGSRLTVL.

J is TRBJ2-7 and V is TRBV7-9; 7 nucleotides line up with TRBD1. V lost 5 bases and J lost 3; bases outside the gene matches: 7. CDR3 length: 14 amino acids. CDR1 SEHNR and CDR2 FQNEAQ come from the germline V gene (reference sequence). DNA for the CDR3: TGTGCCAGCAGCCCACCGGGACAGAGCTACGAGCAGTACTTC. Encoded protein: CASSPPGQSYEQYF.

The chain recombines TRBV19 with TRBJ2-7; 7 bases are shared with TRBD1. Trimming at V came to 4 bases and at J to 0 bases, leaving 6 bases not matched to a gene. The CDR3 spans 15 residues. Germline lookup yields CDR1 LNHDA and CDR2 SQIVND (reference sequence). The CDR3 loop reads CASSTNRGSSYEQYF. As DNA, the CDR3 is TGTGCCAGTAGTACGAACAGGGGAAGCTCCTACGAGCAGTACTTC. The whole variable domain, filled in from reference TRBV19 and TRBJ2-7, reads DGGITQSPKYLFRKEGQNVTLSCEQNLNHDAMYWYRQDPGQGLRLIYYSQIVNDFQKGDIAEGYSVSREKKESFPLTVTSAQKNPTAFYLCASSTNRGSSYEQYFGPGTRLTVT.